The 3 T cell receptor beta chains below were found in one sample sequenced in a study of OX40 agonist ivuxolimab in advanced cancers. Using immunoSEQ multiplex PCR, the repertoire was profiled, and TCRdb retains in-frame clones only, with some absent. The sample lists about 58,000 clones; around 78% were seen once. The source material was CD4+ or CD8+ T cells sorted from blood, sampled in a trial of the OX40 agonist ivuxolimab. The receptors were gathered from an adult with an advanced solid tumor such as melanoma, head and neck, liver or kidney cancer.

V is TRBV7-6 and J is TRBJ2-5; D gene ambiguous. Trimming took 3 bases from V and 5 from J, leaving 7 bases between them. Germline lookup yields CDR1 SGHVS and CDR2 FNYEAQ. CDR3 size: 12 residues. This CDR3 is CASSLSGETQYF. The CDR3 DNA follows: TGTGCCAGCAGCTTGTCTGGGGAGACCCAGTACTTC.

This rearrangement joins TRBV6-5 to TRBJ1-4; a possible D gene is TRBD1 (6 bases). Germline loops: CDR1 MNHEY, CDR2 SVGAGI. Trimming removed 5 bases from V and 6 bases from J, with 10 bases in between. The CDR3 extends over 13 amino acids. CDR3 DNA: TGTGCCAGCAGTCTACAGGGTGATGAAAAACTGTTTTTT. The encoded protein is CASSLQGDEKLFF.

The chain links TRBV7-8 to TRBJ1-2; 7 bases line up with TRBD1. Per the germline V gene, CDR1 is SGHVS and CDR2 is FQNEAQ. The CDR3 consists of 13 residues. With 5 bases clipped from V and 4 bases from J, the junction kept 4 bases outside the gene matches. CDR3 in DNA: TGTGCCAGCAGCCGGGACAGAGGCTATGGCTACACCTTC. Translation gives CASSRDRGYGYTF.